This entry describes one TCR beta chain. This record comes from a study of OX40 agonist ivuxolimab in advanced cancers. Assay used: immunoSEQ multiplex PCR; TCRdb lists only in-frame clones, some missing. The table includes 80,000 to 100,000 clones, 86% detected once. Trimming took off 4 bases at V and 3 bases at J, with 9 bases between the two ends. In germline, CDR1 is WNHNN, CDR2 SYGVQD (reference sequence). The length of the CDR3 is 13 residues. The chain joins TRBV10-1 to TRBJ2-5; D uncertain. Specimen: CD4+ or CD8+ T cells sorted from blood, collected in a trial of the OX40 agonist ivuxolimab. This sequence was found in an adult with an advanced solid tumor such as melanoma, head and neck, liver or kidney cancer. The CDR3 nucleotides are TGCGCCAGCAGTGCCCGCCCTGAAGAGACCCAGTACTTC. It codes for CASSARPEETQYF.